The 20 T cell receptor beta chains given below trace back to one sample, sequenced in a study of blood T cell repertoires in COVID-19. Using immunoSEQ multiplex PCR, the repertoire was profiled, and TCRdb retains in-frame clones only, with some absent. The sample records roughly 70,000 clones, over 75% being singletons. The material sequenced was peripheral blood. The source is a woman older than 75 with active or convalescent COVID-19.

The chain combines TRBV7-2 with TRBJ1-3; D might be TRBD1 (5 bases). The CDR3 consists of 14 residues. Germline CDR1 and CDR2: SGHTA and FQGNSA. V gave up 2 bases and J gave up 8 bases, with 13 bases separating them. DNA of the CDR3: TGTGCCAGCAGCTTATCGTGGGGGGGGGACACCATATATTTT. This translates into CASSLSWGGDTIYF.

The rearrangement uses TRBV27 and TRBJ2-7; D is perhaps TRBD2 (7 bases). CDR3 length: 15 amino acids. In germline, CDR1 is MNHEY, CDR2 SMNVEV (reference sequence). V gave up 3 bases and J gave up 3 bases, with 15 bases separating them. The CDR3 DNA reads TGTGCCAGCAGTTTGCCCGGGGGGCCAGGCTACGAGCAGTACTTC. Its translation is CASSLPGGPGYEQYF.

This chain links TRBV12-3 or TRBV12-4 with TRBJ1-1; D possibly corresponds to TRBD1 (5 bases). V lost 5 bases to trimming and J lost 6 bases, with 13 bases between them. This CDR3 region has 13 residues. CDR3 nucleotides: TGTGCCAGCAGTAGGACATGGGTCGCTGAAGCTTTCTTT. Amino acid sequence: CASSRTWVAEAFF.

As concerns this clone: Other DNA sequences in this specimen translate into the identical CDR3. The chain recombines TRBV15 with TRBJ1-2, with TRBD1 matching 7 bases. V was pared by 9 bases and J by 2 bases, with 6 bases of the junction left unmatched. Germline V gene sequence: CDR1 LNHNV, CDR2 YYDKDF (reference sequence). CDR3 length: 13 amino acids. CDR3 region: CATSGGFNYGYTF. Here the CDR3 DNA reads TGTGCCACTTCAGGGGGGTTCAACTATGGCTACACCTTC.

This chain connects TRBV7-6 to TRBJ2-7, with a weak D call TRBD2 (6 bases). The germline gives CDR1 SGHVS, CDR2 FNYEAQ. The V end was cut by 4 bases, the J end by 0 bases, with 22 bases between. The CDR3 extends over 18 amino acids. The CDR3 nucleotides read TGTGCCAGCAGCTCGAACATCGTAGGAGGGTGGGACTCCTACGAGCAGTACTTC. Its protein product is CASSSNIVGGWDSYEQYF.

This clone was recorded once. The CDR3 spells CASSLERTENTEAFF. In DNA form, the CDR3 reads TGCGCCAGCAGCTTGGAACGTACTGAGAACACTGAAGCTTTCTTT. The V and J genes are TRBV5-1 and TRBJ1-1; D remains ambiguous. The V end was cut by 0 bases, the J end by 1 base, with 10 bases between. Per germline, CDR1 SGHRS and CDR2 YFSETQ. This CDR3 region has 15 residues.

The chain is built from TRBV10-3 and TRBJ2-3; the match to TRBD1 covers 7 bases. Trimming removed 10 bases from V and 2 bases from J; junction bases left unmatched: 12. Germline V gene data show CDR1 as ENHRY and CDR2 as SYGVKD. The CDR3 consists of 15 residues. CDR3 sequence reads: CATKVGQTSTDTQYF. In DNA form, the CDR3 reads TGTGCCACCAAAGTGGGACAGACTTCCACAGATACGCAGTATTTT.

The chain combines TRBV19 with TRBJ1-3; a possible D gene is TRBD1 (5 bases). Between the trimmed V and J ends, which lost 3 bases and 0 bases, there was a span of 12 bases. The CDR3 runs to 16 residues. The germline V gene has CDR1 LNHDA and CDR2 SQIVND (reference sequence). The CDR3 coding sequence is TGTGCCAGTAGTATCCCAACAGGCGGCTCTGGAAACACCATATATTTT. It translates to CASSIPTGGSGNTIYF.

The CDR3 bases are TGTGCCAGCAGTTATTGGGCAGGGGCTGAAGCTTTCTTT. This codes for CASSYWAGAEAFF. This chain uses TRBV28 with TRBJ1-1; weak D call: TRBD1 (6 bases). This CDR3 region has 13 residues. V lost 4 bases and J 6 bases, leaving 12 bases between the germline ends. The germline gives CDR1 MDHEN, CDR2 SYDVKM.

The chain employs TRBV2 and TRBJ2-5; 9 nucleotides align to TRBD2. CDR3 length: 20 residues. The germline gives CDR1 SNHLY, CDR2 FYNNEI. V shed 3 bases, J shed 0 bases, and the junction held 17 bases outside the gene matches. CDR3 region: CASSDSAKSGVAGDQETQYF. The DNA of the CDR3 is TGTGCCAGCAGTGATTCGGCAAAATCCGGTGTAGCGGGGGACCAAGAGACCCAGTACTTC. Looking up the rest from reference TRBV2 and TRBJ2-5 gives the full variable domain: EPEVTQTPSHQVTQMGQEVILRCVPISNHLYFYWYRQILGQKVEFLVSFYNNEISEKSEIFDDQFSVERPDGSNFTLKIRSTKLEDSAMYFCASSDSAKSGVAGDQETQYFGPGTRLLVL.

The chain couples TRBV12-2 to TRBJ1-5; the D segment call TRBD1 is taken from the table without a DNA check. TRBV12-2 is a pseudogene segment. This CDR3 is built from 19 residues. The CDR3 reads CASRLAGQGARSFNQPQHF. The CDR3 DNA follows: TGTGCAAGTCGCTTAGCGGGCCAGGGGGCTCGCTCTTTCAATCAGCCCCAGCATTTT.

This clone was seen a few times. The rearrangement uses TRBV19 and TRBJ2-5, with TRBD2 matching 12 bases. The V gene's germline CDR1 is LNHDA and CDR2 SQIVND (reference sequence). After removal of 3 bases from V and 5 bases from J, the junction contained 7 bases not matched to a gene. CDR3 length: 16 amino acids. Here the CDR3 DNA reads TGTGCCAGTAGTATCGGTGGACTAGCGGGGAGGGAGACCCAGTACTTC. Translated, it gives CASSIGGLAGRETQYF.

The chain carries TRBV28 and TRBJ2-7; a weak D match, TRBD1 (6 bases). The CDR3 extends over 15 amino acids. CDR1 is MDHEN, CDR2 SYDVKM, per germline. The V end was cut by 5 bases, the J end by 5 bases, with 19 bases between. The CDR3 protein is CASSDPAGTPNEQYF. The CDR3 nucleotides read TGTGCCAGCAGTGACCCTGCCGGGACACCTAACGAGCAGTACTTC.

This clone has more than one count but fewer than ten. V gene TRBV4-3 combines with J gene TRBJ1-4; 9 bases are shared with TRBD1. This CDR3 comprises 13 residues. Trimming at V came to 5 bases and at J to 8 bases, leaving 3 bases not matched to a gene. Per germline, CDR1 LGHNA and CDR2 YSLEER. Here the CDR3 reads CASSLTGGEKLFF. In DNA form, the CDR3 reads TGCGCCAGCAGCTTGACAGGGGGAGAAAAACTGTTTTTT.

V is TRBV29-1 and J is TRBJ2-1; 7 bases are a match to TRBD2. This CDR3 comprises 11 residues. With 4 bases clipped from V and 16 bases from J, the junction kept 10 bases outside the gene matches. Germline CDR1 reads SQVTM; CDR2 reads ANQGSEA. DNA of the CDR3: TGCAGCGTTGCAAGGTTCAGGGACTACTTCTTC. Its translation is CSVARFRDYFF.

The V and J genes are TRBV5-1 and TRBJ1-3; D might be TRBD1 (6 bases). Trimming cost V 4 bases and J 1 base, with 12 bases left between them. The CDR3 has 15 residues. Germline CDR1 and CDR2: SGHRS and YFSETQ. This CDR3 reads CASSRATGSGNTIYF. The CDR3 nucleotides read TGCGCCAGCAGCAGGGCTACAGGGTCTGGAAACACCATATATTTT.

V gene TRBV5-4 combines with J gene TRBJ1-1; the D gene is possibly TRBD1 (5 bases). Germline V gene sequence: CDR1 SGHNT, CDR2 YYREEE (reference sequence). The length of the CDR3 is 14 residues. Trimming shortened V by 4 bases and J by 12 bases, and 22 bases separated the two germline ends. DNA of the CDR3: TGTGCCAGCAGCCCGGGGGGGGAATTTTTTTCACCTTTCTTT. This translates into CASSPGGEFFSPFF.

The rearrangement uses TRBV30 and TRBJ2-3, with D possibly being TRBD2 (6 bases). Deletions cut 4 bases from V and 0 bases from J, with 14 bases between. Per germline, CDR1 GTSNPN and CDR2 SVGIG (reference sequence). The CDR3 length is 15 residues. The CDR3 protein is CAWTLGLPSTDTQYF. CDR3 bases: TGTGCCTGGACCCTAGGACTACCGAGCACAGATACGCAGTATTTT.

This clone was detected only once. The chain combines TRBV7-9 with TRBJ2-6; the match to TRBD1 covers 8 bases. Germline V gene lookup returns CDR1 SEHNR and CDR2 FQNEAQ (reference sequence). There are 18 residues in the CDR3. J gave up 0 bases and V 2 bases, and 6 bases lay outside the gene matches. The CDR3 reads CASSLSAGGGSGANVLTF. The CDR3 DNA follows: TGTGCCAGCAGCTTAAGTGCAGGGGGCGGCTCTGGGGCCAACGTCCTGACTTTC. Drawing the rest from reference TRBV7-9 and TRBJ2-6, the complete variable domain is DTGVSQNPRHKITKRGQNVTFRCDPISEHNRLYWYRQTLGQGPEFLTYFQNEAQLEKSRLLSDRFSAERPKGSFSTLEIQRTEQGDSAMYLCASSLSAGGGSGANVLTFGAGSRLTVL.

The chain links TRBV18 to TRBJ1-2; tentative D call: TRBD1 (6 bases). The CDR3 covers 12 residues. Trimming took 4 bases from V and 14 from J, leaving 17 bases between them. The germline gives CDR1 KGHSH, CDR2 LQKENI. In DNA form, the CDR3 reads TGTGCCAGCTCACAGAGGGACATACCCCTTACCTTC. Translation: CASSQRDIPLTF.